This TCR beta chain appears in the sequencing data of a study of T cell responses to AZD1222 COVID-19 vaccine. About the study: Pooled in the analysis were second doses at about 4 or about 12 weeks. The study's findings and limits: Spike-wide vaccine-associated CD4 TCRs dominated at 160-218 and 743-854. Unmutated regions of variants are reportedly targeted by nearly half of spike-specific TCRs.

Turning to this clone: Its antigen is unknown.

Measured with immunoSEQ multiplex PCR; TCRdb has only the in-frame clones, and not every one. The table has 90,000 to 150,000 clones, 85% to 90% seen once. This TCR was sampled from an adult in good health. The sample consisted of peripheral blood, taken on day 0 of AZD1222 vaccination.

The CDR3 region is CATTSNPYEQYF. For the CDR3, the DNA is TGTGCCACCACCTCGAACCCCTACGAGCAGTACTTC. V is TRBV2 and J is TRBJ2-7; D uncertain. Germline V lookup: CDR1 SNHLY, CDR2 FYNNEI. The CDR3 spans 12 residues. Trimming left V 10 bases short and J 2 bases short, with 12 bases between.